Listed here is a single T cell receptor beta chain. The V gene's germline CDR1 is GTSNPN and CDR2 SVGIG (reference sequence). CDR3 length: 15 amino acids. V lost 2 bases and J lost 2, with 15 bases in between. The sample originates from a study of blood T cells in healthy people across ages. Primed by a sample-barcoded 5' primer and a J-beta primer mix, a second PCR proceeded for roughly 6 to 12 cycles. The study obtained at least 2.5 million CDR3-containing paired-end reads from every sample. TCRdb called the 5' RACE reads again in MiXCR, with one record for every CDR3 protein. The sample shows approximately 670,000 distinct CDR3 sequences, less than 45% of them seen only once. RNA extraction gave at least 5.5 micrograms of total RNA per sample.

This receptor was taken from a man at least 80 years old in good health. What was sequenced was blood. The chain carries TRBV30 and TRBJ1-2; no reliable D call. Here the CDR3 reads CAWSIRHEGNYGYTF. The CDR3 DNA reads TGTGCCTGGAGTATTAGACACGAAGGAAACTATGGCTACACCTTC. Complete variable domain (other parts from reference TRBV30 and TRBJ1-2): SQTIHQWPATLVQPVGSPLSLECTVEGTSNPNLYWYRQAAGRGLQLLFYSVGIGQISSEVPQNLSASRPQDRQFILSSKKLLLSDSGFYLCAWSIRHEGNYGYTFGSGTRLTVV.